This TCR beta chain is from a study of control samples from healthy donors and cancer patients. Sequencing was performed with immunoSEQ multiplex PCR; in TCRdb, only in-frame clones are kept and a portion is missing. Here the sample spans roughly 150,000 clones, approximately 93% being singletons. Germline-derived CDR1 and CDR2 are MNHEY and SMNVEV (reference sequence). V dropped 3 bases and J dropped 5 bases, with 13 bases sitting between them. The CDR3 runs 15 residues. This clone was seen just once. Material for sequencing was blood. The sequence came from a middle-aged man in good health. This chain connects TRBV27 to TRBJ2-2; TRBD2 might be the D (6 bases). CDR3 nucleotides: TGTGCCAGCAGTTTCGGCGGGAAAGGGACCGGGGAGCTGTTTTTT. It translates to CASSFGGKGTGELFF.